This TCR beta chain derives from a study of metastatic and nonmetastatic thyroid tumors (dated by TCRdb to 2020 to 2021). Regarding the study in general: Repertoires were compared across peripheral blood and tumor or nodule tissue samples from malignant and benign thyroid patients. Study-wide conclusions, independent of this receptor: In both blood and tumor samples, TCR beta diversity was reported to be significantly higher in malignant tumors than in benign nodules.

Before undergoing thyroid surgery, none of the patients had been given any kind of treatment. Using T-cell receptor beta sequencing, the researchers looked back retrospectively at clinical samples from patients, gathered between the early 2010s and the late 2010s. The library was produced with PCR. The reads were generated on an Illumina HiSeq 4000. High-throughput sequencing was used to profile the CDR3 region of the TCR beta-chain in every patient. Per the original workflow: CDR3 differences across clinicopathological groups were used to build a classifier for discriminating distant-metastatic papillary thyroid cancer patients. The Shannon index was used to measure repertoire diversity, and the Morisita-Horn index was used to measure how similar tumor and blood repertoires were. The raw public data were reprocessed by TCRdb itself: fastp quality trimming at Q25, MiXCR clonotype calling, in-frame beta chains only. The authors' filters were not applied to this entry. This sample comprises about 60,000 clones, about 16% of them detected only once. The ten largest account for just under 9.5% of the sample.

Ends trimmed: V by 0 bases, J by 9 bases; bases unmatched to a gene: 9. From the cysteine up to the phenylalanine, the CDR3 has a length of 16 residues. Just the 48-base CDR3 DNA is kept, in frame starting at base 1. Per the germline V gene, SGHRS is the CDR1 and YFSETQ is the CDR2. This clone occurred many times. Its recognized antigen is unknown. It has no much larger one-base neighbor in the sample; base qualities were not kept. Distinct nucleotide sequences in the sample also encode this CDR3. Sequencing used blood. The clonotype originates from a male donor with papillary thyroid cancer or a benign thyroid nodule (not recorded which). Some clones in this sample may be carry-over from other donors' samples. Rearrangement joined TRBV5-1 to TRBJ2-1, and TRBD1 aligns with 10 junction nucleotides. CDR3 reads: CASSLGGLGTGVEQFF. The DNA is TGCGCCAGCAGCTTGGGGGGGCTCGGGACAGGGGTTGAGCAGTTCTTC.